The 32 T cell receptor beta chains presented below share a single source sample, sequenced in a study of early T cells in non-severe SARS-CoV-2 infection. TCRdb called the 5' RACE reads again in MiXCR, with one record for every CDR3 protein. Of 27,000 or so distinct CDR3 sequences in the sample, under 5% were seen once. Material for sequencing was whole blood. The receptors derive from an adult who was a healthcare worker with PCR-confirmed SARS-CoV-2 infection or an uninfected control (not recorded which).

The table lists this clonotype with many counts. This chain links TRBV6-5 with TRBJ2-7, with 9 nucleotides matching TRBD1. J was trimmed by 4 bases and V by 5 bases; bases with no gene match: 15. Germline loops: CDR1 MNHEY, CDR2 SVGAGI. The CDR3 spans 17 residues. CDR3 coding DNA: TGTGCCAGCAGTGTACAGGGGAAGGGGACAGGGAAATACGAGCAGTACTTC. Translated: CASSVQGKGTGKYEQYF.

This clonotype was recorded many times. The chain is built from TRBV18 and TRBJ2-3; maybe TRBD1 (6 bases). Germline lookup yields CDR1 KGHSH and CDR2 LQKENI. The CDR3 loop spans 16 amino acids. V dropped 0 bases and J dropped 1 base, with 11 bases sitting between them. The CDR3 DNA follows: TGTGCCAGCTCACCACCGAACAGGGCGCGCACAGATACGCAGTATTTT. Translating it yields CASSPPNRARTDTQYF.

This clonotype occurred many times. V is TRBV29-1 and J is TRBJ1-1; D may be TRBD1 (5 bases). V lost 5 bases and J 4 bases, leaving 8 bases between the germline ends. The CDR3 runs to 11 residues. Germline V gene lookup returns CDR1 SQVTM and CDR2 ANQGSEA. DNA for the CDR3: TGCAGCGTTAGTGGGGGCACTGAAGCTTTCTTT. Translation gives CSVSGGTEAFF.

This clonotype has more than one count but fewer than ten. The V call is TRBV7-2, the J call TRBJ1-1; 9 bases fit TRBD1. The V segment lost 5 bases and the J segment 0 bases; nucleotides outside the gene matches: 10. Germline lookup yields CDR1 SGHTA and CDR2 FQGNSA. This CDR3 contains 17 residues. CDR3 DNA: TGTGCCAGCAGCCTAGGACAGGGGTTAGGCATGAACACTGAAGCTTTCTTT. It codes for CASSLGQGLGMNTEAFF.

Ten or more counts support this clonotype. This chain joins TRBV7-2 and TRBJ2-3; D is uncertain. The CDR3 has 16 residues. V lost 1 base and J 0 bases, leaving 11 bases between the germline ends. Germline V CDR1 and CDR2: SGHTA, FQGNSA. CDR3 region: CASSLGRSKSTDTQYF. The CDR3 DNA reads TGTGCCAGCAGCTTAGGTCGGAGCAAGAGCACAGATACGCAGTATTTT.

This clonotype was seen a handful of times. This sequence joins TRBV10-2 and TRBJ1-6; TRBD1 might be the D (6 bases). V was trimmed by 8 bases and J by 9 bases, leaving 17 bases between them. Germline CDR1 is WSHSY and CDR2 is SAAADI. The CDR3 covers 14 residues. CDR3 sequence (DNA): TGCGCCAGCCTCCAGGGGCTTGGAGTTTCACCCCTCCACTTT. It specifies CASLQGLGVSPLHF.

This clonotype was counted at least ten times. V and J are TRBV29-1 and TRBJ2-1; 7 bases line up with TRBD1. The J segment lost 6 bases and the V segment lost 4 bases, leaving 12 bases of the junction unmatched. Germline CDR1 reads SQVTM; CDR2 reads ANQGSEA. The CDR3 has 15 amino acids. This chain's CDR3 is CSVGSRGSFPNEQFF. The DNA of the CDR3 is TGCAGCGTTGGTAGCAGGGGGAGTTTTCCCAATGAGCAGTTCTTC.

This sequence joins TRBV6-6 and TRBJ1-1, with no clear D. This CDR3 has 14 amino acids. Trimming stripped 0 bases from V and 2 bases from J, with 7 bases between. CDR1 and CDR2 from the germline V gene are MNHNY and SVGAGI (reference sequence). CDR3 in amino acids: CASSYSGVNTEAFF. The CDR3 coding sequence is TGTGCCAGCAGTTACTCCGGGGTAAACACTGAAGCTTTCTTT.

This clonotype has at least ten counts. The chain joins TRBV14 to TRBJ2-2; no definite D call. Per germline, CDR1 SGHDN and CDR2 FVKESK. The CDR3 has 14 residues. V lost 4 bases and J lost 6, with 12 bases in between. CDR3 loop: CASSPDLGAGELFF. CDR3 nucleotide sequence: TGTGCCAGCAGCCCGGACCTTGGGGCCGGGGAGCTGTTTTTT. The complete variable domain, with remaining parts taken from reference TRBV14 and TRBJ2-2, reads EAGVTQFPSHSVIEKGQTVTLRCDPISGHDNLYWYRRVMGKEIKFLLHFVKESKQDESGMPNNRFLAERTGGTYSTLKVQPAELEDSGVYFCASSPDLGAGELFFGEGSRLTVL.

This clonotype has a count of ten or more. In DNA form, the CDR3 reads TGTGCCAGCAGCTTTACAGGCGCCCGGCAGCCCCAGCATTTT. Translating gives CASSFTGARQPQHF. V gene TRBV7-2 combines with J gene TRBJ1-5; a possible D gene is TRBD1 (5 bases). Germline CDR1 is SGHTA and CDR2 is FQGNSA. Trimming removed 3 bases at V and 7 bases at J, with 13 bases between. The CDR3 has 14 amino acids.

This clonotype was picked up many times. The chain combines TRBV30 with TRBJ1-1; tentatively, D is TRBD1 (5 bases). CDR1 is GTSNPN, CDR2 SVGIG, per germline (reference sequence). Trimming shortened V by 1 base and J by 4 bases, and 13 bases separated the two germline ends. The CDR3 is 14 amino acids. The CDR3: CAWSGGSVSTEAFF. The DNA for the CDR3 is TGTGCCTGGAGTGGGGGCTCTGTCAGCACTGAAGCTTTCTTT.

Many counts were recorded for this clonotype. J is TRBJ2-7 and V is TRBV24-1, with unresolved D. This CDR3 region has 13 residues. Germline V gene lookup returns CDR1 KGHDR and CDR2 SFDVKD. With 0 bases removed from V and 6 bases from J, the gap between germline ends came to 8 bases. The CDR3 sequence: CATSDLFGFEQYF. CDR3 DNA: TGTGCCACCAGTGATTTGTTTGGGTTCGAGCAGTACTTC.

This clonotype has at least ten counts. The chain has TRBV4-3 and TRBJ2-1; D is unresolved. In germline, CDR1 is LGHNA, CDR2 YSLEER. The germline V and J ends were trimmed by 0 bases and 7 bases, with 7 bases remaining between them. The CDR3 is 13 amino acids. The CDR3 protein is CASSQDPRNEQFF. The CDR3 DNA follows: TGCGCCAGCAGCCAAGATCCCCGTAATGAGCAGTTCTTC.

In its sample, this clonotype was seen many times. The chain carries TRBV5-1 and TRBJ2-1; 9 nucleotides align to TRBD1. This CDR3 is built from 14 residues. Germline V gene lookup returns CDR1 SGHRS and CDR2 YFSETQ. Trimming removed 4 bases from V and 8 bases from J; junction bases left unmatched: 7. CDR3 sequence: CASSPGTGKDEQFF. In DNA, the CDR3 is TGCGCCAGCAGCCCCGGGACAGGGAAGGATGAGCAGTTCTTC.

This rearrangement joins TRBV12-3 or TRBV12-4 to TRBJ2-5; 7 positions agree with TRBD1. J lost 1 base, V lost 4 bases, and 0 bases had no gene match. This CDR3 has 13 residues. The CDR3 DNA sequence: TGTGCCAGCAGTTGGACAGGCCAAGAGACCCAGTACTTC. This codes for CASSWTGQETQYF.

The sample holds many counts of this clonotype. The chain combines TRBV18 with TRBJ2-7; D possibly corresponds to TRBD2 (6 bases). The CDR3 is made up of 18 amino acids. Per germline, CDR1 KGHSH and CDR2 LQKENI. V was pared by 3 bases and J by 0 bases, with 21 bases between. The CDR3 here is CASSPFGSSNSISYEQYF. In nucleotides, the CDR3 is TGTGCCAGCTCACCCTTCGGGAGTTCCAATTCCATCTCCTACGAGCAGTACTTC.

This clonotype came up many times. The rearrangement uses TRBV28 and TRBJ2-4, with 11 bases aligning to TRBD1. This CDR3 comprises 17 residues. In germline, CDR1 is MDHEN, CDR2 SYDVKM. J lost 1 base, V lost 5 bases, and 7 bases had no gene match. CDR3 sequence (DNA): TGTGCCAGCAGTACCCCGGGGACAGGGGGTGCCAAAAACATTCAGTACTTC. This sequence encodes CASSTPGTGGAKNIQYF.

In this sample, this clonotype turned up a few times. The chain links TRBV25-1 to TRBJ2-2, with D possibly being TRBD1 or TRBD2 (5 bases each). The CDR3 is 14 amino acids. V lost 5 bases to trimming and J lost 7 bases, with 14 bases between them. Germline CDR1 is MGHDK and CDR2 is SYGVNS. The CDR3 reads CASSKVGAGGELFF. The CDR3 DNA reads as TGTGCCAGCAGTAAAGTAGGGGCGGGCGGGGAGCTGTTTTTT.

There are a few counts of this clonotype. V usage is TRBV12-3 or TRBV12-4 and J usage is TRBJ1-2; TRBD1 is a possible D gene (6 bases). Trimming took 5 bases from V and 4 from J, leaving 17 bases between them. The length of the CDR3 is 15 residues. The CDR3 sequence is CASSADRRPFYGYTF. The CDR3 DNA is TGTGCCAGCAGTGCGGACAGAAGGCCGTTCTATGGCTACACCTTC.

This clonotype was detected only a few times. The chain employs TRBV6-2 or TRBV6-3 and TRBJ2-2, with D uncertain. The CDR3 spans 13 residues. Germline-derived CDR1 and CDR2 are MNHEY and SVGEGT. Trimming removed 5 bases from V and 5 bases from J, with 9 bases in between. The CDR3 nucleotides read TGTGCCAGCAGTACCGGACGGACCGGGGAGCTGTTTTTT. Its translation: CASSTGRTGELFF.

In this sample, this clonotype turned up many times. The chain combines TRBV5-1 with TRBJ2-7, with D perhaps matching TRBD2 (6 bases). CDR3 length: 15 amino acids. V lost 2 bases, J lost 5 bases, and 17 bases lay in between. Germline CDR1 and CDR2: SGHRS and YFSETQ. This CDR3 is CASSFGTPASHEQYF. The CDR3, as DNA: TGCGCCAGCAGCTTTGGGACTCCGGCAAGCCACGAGCAGTACTTC.

This clonotype was counted ten times or more. The chain has TRBV6-1 and TRBJ1-5, with D tentatively TRBD1 (6 bases). CDR3 length equals 12 residues. Germline V gene data show CDR1 as MNHNS and CDR2 as SASEGT. V was pared by 8 bases and J by 7 bases, with 12 bases between. The chain's CDR3 is CASSGVGQPQHF. DNA of the CDR3: TGTGCCAGCTCAGGGGTAGGGCAGCCCCAGCATTTT.

This clonotype was picked up a small number of times. The chain has TRBV5-4 and TRBJ1-2; 9 bases agree with TRBD1. Germline CDR1 reads SGHNT; CDR2 reads YYREEE (reference sequence). The junction had 7 bases not matched to a gene; V was cut back by 5 bases and J by 2 bases. CDR3 length equals 15 residues. For the CDR3, the DNA is TGTGCCAGCAGACTGGGACAGGGTAAGAACTATGGCTACACCTTC. Translation gives CASRLGQGKNYGYTF.

Many counts were recorded for this clonotype. V is TRBV6-5 and J is TRBJ2-7; TRBD2 matches 10 bases. With V trimmed by 8 bases and J by 3 bases, 4 bases remained unmatched. This CDR3 is 13 amino acids long. Looked up from germline, CDR1 is MNHEY and CDR2 is SVGAGI. In DNA, the CDR3 is TGTGCCAGCCGGACTAGCGGATTCTACGAGCAGTACTTC. As protein: CASRTSGFYEQYF.

This clonotype has a count of ten or more. The chain employs TRBV7-9 and TRBJ1-6; tentative D call: TRBD1 (5 bases). Germline CDR1 reads SEHNR; CDR2 reads FQNEAQ (reference sequence). V gave up 5 bases and J gave up 2 bases, with 13 bases separating them. The CDR3 consists of 16 residues. CDR3 in DNA: TGTGCCAGCAGCCCGGGGACGGGGACCTATAATTCACCCCTCCACTTT. Amino acids: CASSPGTGTYNSPLHF.

At least ten counts were recorded for this clonotype. The rearrangement uses TRBV2 and TRBJ1-1; no firm D call. Between the trimmed V and J ends, which lost 6 bases and 4 bases, there was a span of 9 bases. The CDR3 totals 12 residues. Germline CDR1 SNHLY, CDR2 FYNNEI. CDR3 bases: TGTGCCAGCAGGGACCCGGGCACTGAAGCTTTCTTT. It specifies CASRDPGTEAFF.

The table lists this clonotype with many counts. The rearrangement links TRBV19 to TRBJ1-1; weak D call: TRBD1 (6 bases). The V end lost 4 bases, the J end lost 4 bases, and 19 bases lay between the germline ends. This CDR3 has 16 residues. Germline CDR1 reads LNHDA; CDR2 reads SQIVND (reference sequence). CDR3 sequence: CASSKTPGVLSTEAFF. CDR3 in DNA: TGTGCCAGTAGTAAAACTCCAGGGGTACTAAGCACTGAAGCTTTCTTT.

This sequence joins TRBV3-2 and TRBJ2-1; the table gives TRBD1 as D, unverified against the DNA. TRBV3-2 is a listed pseudogene. This CDR3 has 18 residues. CDR3 sequence (DNA): TGTGCCAGCAGCCCCGGGCAACCGCAGGGGGTAGTAACGAATGAGCAGTTCTTC. Amino acids: CASSPGQPQGVVTNEQFF.

This clonotype showed up many times. The chain employs TRBV10-3 and TRBJ2-3, with TRBD2 identical over 9 bases. V gave up 6 bases and J gave up 5 bases; unmatched junction bases: 6. Per germline, CDR1 ENHRY and CDR2 SYGVKD. The CDR3 spans 14 residues. The CDR3 here is CAISLAGVGDTQYF. The CDR3 DNA is TGTGCCATCAGCTTAGCGGGGGTGGGAGATACGCAGTATTTT.

This clonotype has at least ten counts. The J gene is TRBJ1-5, the V gene TRBV3-1; D may be TRBD1 (6 bases). Germline V gene sequence: CDR1 LGHDT, CDR2 YNNKEL (reference sequence). This CDR3 is 15 amino acids long. V gave up 0 bases and J gave up 4 bases, with 10 bases separating them. DNA of the CDR3: TGTGCCAGCAGCCAAGATACAGGGTTGAATCAGCCCCAGCATTTT. Translating it yields CASSQDTGLNQPQHF.

In its sample, this clonotype ranks as medium-sized. This rearrangement joins TRBV15 to TRBJ1-1; no firm D call. Deletions cut 4 bases from V and 0 bases from J, with 9 bases between. This CDR3 is 14 amino acids long. CDR1 LNHNV and CDR2 YYDKDF come from the germline V gene (reference sequence). The CDR3 loop is CATSTEVLNTEAFF. Written as DNA, the CDR3 is TGTGCCACCAGCACAGAAGTTTTGAACACTGAAGCTTTCTTT.

This clonotype appeared many times. In DNA, the CDR3 is TGTGCCAGTATGTGGCGGGAGGGGGCCGGCAATCAGCCCCAGCATTTT. Translating gives CASMWREGAGNQPQHF. This chain joins TRBV19 and TRBJ1-5, with 7 bases fitting TRBD1. Germline V gives CDR1 LNHDA, CDR2 SQIVND (reference sequence). The trim removed 7 bases at V and 2 bases at J, leaving 11 bases unmatched. CDR3 length equals 16 residues.